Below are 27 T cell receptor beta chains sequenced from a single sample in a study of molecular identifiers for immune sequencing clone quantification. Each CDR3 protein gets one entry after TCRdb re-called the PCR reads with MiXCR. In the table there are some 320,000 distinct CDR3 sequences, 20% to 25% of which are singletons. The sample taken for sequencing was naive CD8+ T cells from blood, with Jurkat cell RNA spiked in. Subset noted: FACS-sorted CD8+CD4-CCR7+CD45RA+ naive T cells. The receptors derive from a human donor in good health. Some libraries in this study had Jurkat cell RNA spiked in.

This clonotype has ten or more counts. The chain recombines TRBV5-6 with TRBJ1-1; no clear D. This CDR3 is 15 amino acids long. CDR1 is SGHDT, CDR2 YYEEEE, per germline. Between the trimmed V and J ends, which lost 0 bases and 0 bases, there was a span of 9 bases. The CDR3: CASSLEGGMNTEAFF. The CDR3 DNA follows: TGTGCCAGCAGCTTGGAAGGCGGAATGAACACTGAAGCTTTCTTT.

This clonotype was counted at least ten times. The CDR3 DNA reads TGCGCCAGCAGCCAAGATCGGGACTGGACCTCTACCTACGAGCAGTACTTC. This sequence encodes CASSQDRDWTSTYEQYF. The gene calls are TRBV4-1 and TRBJ2-7; D is perhaps TRBD2 (6 bases). There are 17 residues in the CDR3. Per the germline V gene, CDR1 is MGHRA and CDR2 is YSYEKL. V lost 0 bases, J lost 2 bases, and 17 bases lay in between.

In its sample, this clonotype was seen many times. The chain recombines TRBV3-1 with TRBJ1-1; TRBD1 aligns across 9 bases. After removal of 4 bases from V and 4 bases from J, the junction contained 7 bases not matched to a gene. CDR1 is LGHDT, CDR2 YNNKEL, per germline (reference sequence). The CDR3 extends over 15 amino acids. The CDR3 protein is CASSPHRDRATEAFF. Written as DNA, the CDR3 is TGTGCCAGCAGCCCTCACCGGGACAGGGCCACTGAAGCTTTCTTT.

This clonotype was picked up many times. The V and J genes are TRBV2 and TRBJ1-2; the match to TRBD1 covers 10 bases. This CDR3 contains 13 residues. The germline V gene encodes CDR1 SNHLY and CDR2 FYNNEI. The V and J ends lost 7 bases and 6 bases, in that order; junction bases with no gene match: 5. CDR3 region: CASNPDRGDGYTF. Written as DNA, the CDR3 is TGTGCCAGCAACCCGGACAGGGGGGATGGCTACACCTTC.

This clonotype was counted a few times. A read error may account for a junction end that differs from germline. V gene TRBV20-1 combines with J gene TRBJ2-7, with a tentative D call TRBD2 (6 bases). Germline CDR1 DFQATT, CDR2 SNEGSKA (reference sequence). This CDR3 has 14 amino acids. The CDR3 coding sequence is TGCGGTGCTAGAGATCCGGGAGCGCCCTACGAGCAGTACTTC. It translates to CGARDPGAPYEQYF.

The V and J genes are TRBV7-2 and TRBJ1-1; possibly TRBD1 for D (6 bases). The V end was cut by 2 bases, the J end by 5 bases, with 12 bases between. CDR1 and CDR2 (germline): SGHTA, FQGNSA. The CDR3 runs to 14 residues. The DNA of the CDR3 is TGTGCCAGCAGCTTAACAGGGTTAAGGACTGAAGCTTTCTTT. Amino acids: CASSLTGLRTEAFF.

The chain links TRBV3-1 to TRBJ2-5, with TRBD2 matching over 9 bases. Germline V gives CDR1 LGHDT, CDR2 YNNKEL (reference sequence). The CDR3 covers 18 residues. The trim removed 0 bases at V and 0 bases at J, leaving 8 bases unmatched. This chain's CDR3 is CASSQDRGSGGYQETQYF. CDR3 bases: TGTGCCAGCAGCCAAGATCGAGGCAGCGGGGGGTACCAAGAGACCCAGTACTTC.

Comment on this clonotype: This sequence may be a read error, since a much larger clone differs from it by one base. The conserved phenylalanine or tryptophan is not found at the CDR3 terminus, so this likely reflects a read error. The CDR3 sequence is CASSTGPYEQYS. The CDR3 region has the DNA TGTGCCAGCAGCACGGGGCCATACGAGCAGTACTCC. This chain joins TRBV12-3 or TRBV12-4 and TRBJ2-7; D possibly uses TRBD1 or TRBD2 (5 bases each). The V gene lost 6 bases and the J gene lost 4 bases, with 10 bases spanning the gap. The CDR3 has 12 residues.

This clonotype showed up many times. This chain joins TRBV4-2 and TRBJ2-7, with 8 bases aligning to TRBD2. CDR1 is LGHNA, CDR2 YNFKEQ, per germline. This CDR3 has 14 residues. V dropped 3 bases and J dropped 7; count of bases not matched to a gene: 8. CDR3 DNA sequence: TGTGCCAGCAGCCAGACCGCGGGGGGCTGGGAGCAGTACTTC. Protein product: CASSQTAGGWEQYF.

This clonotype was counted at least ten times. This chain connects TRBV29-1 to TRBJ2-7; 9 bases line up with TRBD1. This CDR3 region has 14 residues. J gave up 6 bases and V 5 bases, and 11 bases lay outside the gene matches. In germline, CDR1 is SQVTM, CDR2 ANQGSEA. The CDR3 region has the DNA TGCAGCGTTATCTTCCGGGACAGGGTTGTCGAGCAGTACTTC. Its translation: CSVIFRDRVVEQYF.

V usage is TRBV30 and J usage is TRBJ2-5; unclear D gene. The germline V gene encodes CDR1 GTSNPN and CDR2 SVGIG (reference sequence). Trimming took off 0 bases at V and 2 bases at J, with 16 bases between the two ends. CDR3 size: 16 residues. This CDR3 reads CAWSVPDGMEQETQYF. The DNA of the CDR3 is TGTGCCTGGAGTGTACCCGACGGTATGGAACAAGAGACCCAGTACTTC.

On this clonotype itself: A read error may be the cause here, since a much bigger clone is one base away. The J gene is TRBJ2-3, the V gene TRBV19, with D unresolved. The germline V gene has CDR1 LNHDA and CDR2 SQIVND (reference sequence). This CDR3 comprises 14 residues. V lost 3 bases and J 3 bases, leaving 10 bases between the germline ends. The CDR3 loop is CASSIQMGTDTQYF. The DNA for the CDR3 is TGTGCCAGTAGTATCCAGATGGGAACAGATACGCAGTATTTT. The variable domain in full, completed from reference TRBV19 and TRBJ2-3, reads DGGITQSPKYLFRKEGQNVTLSCEQNLNHDAMYWYRQDPGQGLRLIYYSQIVNDFQKGDIAEGYSVSREKKESFPLTVTSAQKNPTAFYLCASSIQMGTDTQYFGPGTRLTVL.

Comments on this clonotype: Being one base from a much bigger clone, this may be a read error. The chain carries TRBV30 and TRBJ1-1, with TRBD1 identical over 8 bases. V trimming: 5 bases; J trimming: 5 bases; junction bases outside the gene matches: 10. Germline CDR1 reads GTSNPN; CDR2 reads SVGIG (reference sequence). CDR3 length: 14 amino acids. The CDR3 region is CAWGRTGLGTEAFF. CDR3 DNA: TGTGCCTGGGGAAGGACAGGGTTAGGGACTGAAGCTTTCTTT.

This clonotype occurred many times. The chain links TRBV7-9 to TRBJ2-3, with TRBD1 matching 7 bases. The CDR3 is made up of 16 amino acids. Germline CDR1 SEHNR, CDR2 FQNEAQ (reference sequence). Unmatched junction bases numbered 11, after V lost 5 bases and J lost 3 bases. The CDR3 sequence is CASSVLQGWKTDTQYF. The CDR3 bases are TGTGCCAGCAGCGTACTACAGGGGTGGAAGACAGATACGCAGTATTTT.

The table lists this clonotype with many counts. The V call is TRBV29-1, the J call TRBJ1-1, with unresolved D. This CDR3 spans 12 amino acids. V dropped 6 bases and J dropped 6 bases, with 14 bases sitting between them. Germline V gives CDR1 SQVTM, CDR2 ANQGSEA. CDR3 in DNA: TGCAGCGTCTCATCGCGGCACCCTGAAGCTTTCTTT. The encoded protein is CSVSSRHPEAFF.

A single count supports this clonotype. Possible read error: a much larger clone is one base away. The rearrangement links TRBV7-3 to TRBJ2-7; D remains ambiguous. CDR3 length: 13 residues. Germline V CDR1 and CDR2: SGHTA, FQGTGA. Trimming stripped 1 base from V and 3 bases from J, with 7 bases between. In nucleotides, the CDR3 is TGTGCCAGCAGCTTAAGCGTTAACTACGAGCAGTACTTC. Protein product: CASSLSVNYEQYF.

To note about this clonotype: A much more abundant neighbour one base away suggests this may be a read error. The DNA for the CDR3 is TGTGCCTGGACTGGTGGGTCGATGAGCACAGATACGCAGTATTTT. Protein product: CAWTGGSMSTDTQYF. This sequence joins TRBV30 and TRBJ2-3; D unclear. With 4 bases removed from V and 0 bases from J, the gap between germline ends came to 14 bases. The germline CDR1 and CDR2 sequences are GTSNPN and SVGIG (reference sequence). The CDR3 runs 15 residues.

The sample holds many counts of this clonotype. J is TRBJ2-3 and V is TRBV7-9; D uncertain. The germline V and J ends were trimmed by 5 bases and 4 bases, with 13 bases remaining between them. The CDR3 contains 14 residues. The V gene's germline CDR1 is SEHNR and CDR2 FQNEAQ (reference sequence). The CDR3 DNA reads TGTGCCAGCAGCCAGGACGTGTTCCCAGATACGCAGTATTTT. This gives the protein CASSQDVFPDTQYF.

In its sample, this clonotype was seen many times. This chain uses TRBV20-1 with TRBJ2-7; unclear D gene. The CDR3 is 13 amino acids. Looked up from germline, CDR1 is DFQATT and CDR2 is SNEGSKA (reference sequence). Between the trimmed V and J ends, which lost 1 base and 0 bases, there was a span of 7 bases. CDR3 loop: CSARGISSYEQYF. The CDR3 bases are TGCAGTGCTAGAGGTATATCCTCCTACGAGCAGTACTTC.

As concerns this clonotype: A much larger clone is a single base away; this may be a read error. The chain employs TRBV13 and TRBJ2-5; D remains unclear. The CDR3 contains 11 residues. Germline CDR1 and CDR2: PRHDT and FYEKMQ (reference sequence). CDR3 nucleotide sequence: TGTGCCAGCAGCGACCAAGGGACCCAGTACTTC. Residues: CASSDQGTQYF.

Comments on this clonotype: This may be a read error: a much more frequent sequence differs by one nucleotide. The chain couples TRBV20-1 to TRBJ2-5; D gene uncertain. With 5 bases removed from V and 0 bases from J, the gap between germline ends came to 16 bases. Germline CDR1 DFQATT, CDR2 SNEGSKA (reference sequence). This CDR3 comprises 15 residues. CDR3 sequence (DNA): TGCAGTGCTTGTTTGGGTCTTCCCAACCAAGAGACCCAGTACTTC. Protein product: CSACLGLPNQETQYF.

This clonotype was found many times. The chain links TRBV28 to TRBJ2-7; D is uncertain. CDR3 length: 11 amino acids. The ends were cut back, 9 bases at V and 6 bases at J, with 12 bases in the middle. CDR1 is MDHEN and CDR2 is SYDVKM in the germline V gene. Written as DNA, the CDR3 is TGTGCCAGTGGGGTTGGCCCCGAGCAGTACTTC. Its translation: CASGVGPEQYF.

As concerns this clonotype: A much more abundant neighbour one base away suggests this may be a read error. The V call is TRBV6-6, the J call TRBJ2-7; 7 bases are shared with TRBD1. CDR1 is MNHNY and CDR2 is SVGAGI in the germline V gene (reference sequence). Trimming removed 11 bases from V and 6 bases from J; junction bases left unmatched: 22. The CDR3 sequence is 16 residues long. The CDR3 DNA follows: TGTGCCGGCACCCCCCTCTGGGACAGAAAGGGCGGCGAGCAGTACTTC. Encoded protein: CAGTPLWDRKGGEQYF.

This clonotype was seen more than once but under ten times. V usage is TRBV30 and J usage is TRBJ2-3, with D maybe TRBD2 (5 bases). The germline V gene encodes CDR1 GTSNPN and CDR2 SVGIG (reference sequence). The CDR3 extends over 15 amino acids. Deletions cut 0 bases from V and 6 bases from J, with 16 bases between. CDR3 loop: CAWSVRRTPGDTQYF. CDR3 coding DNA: TGTGCCTGGAGTGTACGTCGGACTCCGGGGGATACGCAGTATTTT.

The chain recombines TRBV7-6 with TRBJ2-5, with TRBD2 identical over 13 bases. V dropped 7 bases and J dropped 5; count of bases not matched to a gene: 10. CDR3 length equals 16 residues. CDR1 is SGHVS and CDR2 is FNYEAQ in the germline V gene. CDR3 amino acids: CASNPRTSGSSETQYF. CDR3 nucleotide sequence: TGTGCCAGCAACCCACGGACTAGCGGGAGTAGCGAGACCCAGTACTTC. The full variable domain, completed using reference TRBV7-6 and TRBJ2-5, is GAGVSQSPRYKVTKRGQDVALRCDPISGHVSLYWYRQALGQGPEFLTYFNYEAQQDKSGLPNDRFSAERPEGSISTLTIQRTEQRDSAMYRCASNPRTSGSSETQYFGPGTRLLVL.

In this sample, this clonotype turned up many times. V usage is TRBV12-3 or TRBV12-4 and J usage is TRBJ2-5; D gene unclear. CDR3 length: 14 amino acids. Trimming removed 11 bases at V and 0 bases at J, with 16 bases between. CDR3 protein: CASKGGNYQETQYF. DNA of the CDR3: TGTGCCTCGAAAGGCGGTAATTACCAAGAGACCCAGTACTTC.

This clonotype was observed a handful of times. DNA for the CDR3: TGTGCCAGCAGTCGGGCAGGGCCTTACTCTGGGGCCAACGTCCTGACTTTC. Translating gives CASSRAGPYSGANVLTF. The genes are TRBV6-6 and TRBJ2-6; TRBD1 might be the D (5 bases). Between the trimmed V and J ends, which lost 5 bases and 0 bases, there was a span of 14 bases. Per the germline V gene, CDR1 is MNHNY and CDR2 is SVGAGI (reference sequence). The CDR3 contains 17 residues.